The 23 T cell receptor beta chains given below trace back to one sample, sequenced in a study of blood T cell repertoires in COVID-19. Method: immunoSEQ multiplex PCR; TCRdb's copy keeps in-frame clones and lacks some. The repertoire holds around 320,000 clones, with approximately 86% as singletons. Sequencing was performed on peripheral blood. Receptors originate from a man aged 18 to 30 with active or convalescent COVID-19.

The chain has TRBV15 and TRBJ2-5, with 10 nucleotides matching TRBD2. Germline assignment: CDR1 LNHNV and CDR2 YYDKDF (reference sequence). The length of the CDR3 is 14 residues. V lost 3 bases, J lost 7 bases, and 5 bases stayed unmatched. CDR3 DNA sequence: TGTGCCACCAGCAGTAAGCGGGAGGGGGGGACCCAGTACTTC. Translating gives CATSSKREGGTQYF.

This chain links TRBV5-1 with TRBJ2-5; 15 positions match TRBD2. This CDR3 has 17 residues. V shed 4 bases and J 5 bases; nucleotides not matched to a gene: 9. Germline CDR1 is SGHRS and CDR2 is YFSETQ. CDR3 DNA: TGCGCCAGCAGCCCCGGACTAGCGGGAGGGCCTGGGGAGACCCAGTACTTC. Its protein is CASSPGLAGGPGETQYF.

The V and J genes are TRBV7-2 and TRBJ1-4; 10 bases fit TRBD1. This CDR3 is 15 amino acids long. The V gene end was trimmed by 5 bases and the J gene end by 8 bases; junction bases not matched to a gene: 8. Looked up from germline, CDR1 is SGHTA and CDR2 is FQGNSA. CDR3 sequence reads: CASSPGTGEGEKLFF. CDR3 sequence (DNA): TGTGCCAGCAGCCCGGGGACAGGGGAGGGGGAAAAACTGTTTTTT.

The rearrangement uses TRBV5-5 and TRBJ2-7, with 10 bases lining up with TRBD1. The CDR3 is made up of 15 amino acids. Germline V gives CDR1 SGHKS, CDR2 YYEKEE (reference sequence). V gave up 5 bases and J gave up 5 bases; unmatched junction bases: 10. CDR3 DNA sequence: TGTGCCAGCAGTAGATTTCGGGACAGGGGCCACGAGCAGTACTTC. Its protein is CASSRFRDRGHEQYF.

The rearrangement links TRBV6-1 to TRBJ1-5; 9 bases agree with TRBD1. The trim removed 0 bases at V and 6 bases at J, leaving 3 bases unmatched. Per germline, CDR1 MNHNS and CDR2 SASEGT. The CDR3 extends over 15 amino acids. The chain's CDR3 is CASSEAGTGSQPQHF. The DNA for the CDR3 is TGTGCCAGCAGTGAAGCAGGGACAGGGAGTCAGCCCCAGCATTTT.

The chain joins TRBV5-1 to TRBJ2-1; TRBD2 agrees at 7 bases. The germline CDR1 and CDR2 sequences are SGHRS and YFSETQ. V was pared by 2 bases and J by 10 bases, with 12 bases of the junction left unmatched. The CDR3 sequence is 15 residues long. The CDR3 loop is CASSLMVGSSGEQFF. DNA for the CDR3: TGCGCCAGCAGCTTAATGGTGGGGAGTAGCGGGGAGCAGTTCTTC.

The chain carries TRBV27 and TRBJ1-1; 10 nucleotides align to TRBD1. CDR3 length equals 14 residues. The V segment lost 5 bases and the J segment 6 bases; nucleotides outside the gene matches: 6. Germline-derived CDR1 and CDR2 are MNHEY and SMNVEV (reference sequence). CDR3 DNA sequence: TGTGCCAGCAGTGGGACAGGGGCGGTGGCTGAAGCTTTCTTT. Translated: CASSGTGAVAEAFF.

The chain has TRBV5-1 and TRBJ2-1; 12 nucleotides align to TRBD2. Trimming took 1 base from V and 6 from J; bases not matched to a gene: 5. CDR1 is SGHRS, CDR2 YFSETQ, per germline. The CDR3 loop spans 16 amino acids. CDR3 region: CASSLIPSGRANEQFF. The DNA of the CDR3 is TGCGCCAGCAGCTTGATCCCTAGCGGGAGGGCCAATGAGCAGTTCTTC.

Points on this clone: One end of the junction is discordant with germline, which a read error may explain. The chain uses TRBV7-9 and TRBJ1-2, with D unresolved. The germline V gene has CDR1 SEHNR and CDR2 FQNEAQ (reference sequence). CDR3 length: 12 residues. The CDR3: CASSVASFGYTF. The CDR3 nucleotides are TGTGCCAGCAGCGTAGCCTCCTTCGGCTACACCTTC.

The rearrangement uses TRBV5-4 and TRBJ2-1, with D tentatively TRBD2 (6 bases). V was trimmed by 4 bases and J by 3 bases, leaving 14 bases between them. Per germline, CDR1 SGHNT and CDR2 YYREEE (reference sequence). The CDR3 is made up of 15 amino acids. CDR3 nucleotides: TGTGCCAGCAGCACCGGGACTCCAAACTACAATGAGCAGTTCTTC. Residues: CASSTGTPNYNEQFF. The variable domain in full, completed from reference TRBV5-4 and TRBJ2-1, reads ETGVTQSPTHLIKTRGQQVTLRCSSQSGHNTVSWYQQALGQGPQFIFQYYREEENGRGNFPPRFSGLQFPNYSSELNVNALELDDSALYLCASSTGTPNYNEQFFGPGTRLTVL.

CDR3 DNA: TGTGCCAGCAGGAGACAGGGGAGCGGGGCCAACGTCCTGACTTTC. It codes for CASRRQGSGANVLTF. The chain employs TRBV6-5 and TRBJ2-6, with 8 bases matching TRBD1. The CDR3 is 15 amino acids. The V segment lost 6 bases and the J segment 4 bases; nucleotides outside the gene matches: 5. The germline V gene encodes CDR1 MNHEY and CDR2 SVGAGI.

The genes are TRBV11-2 and TRBJ1-6; a weak D match, TRBD1 (5 bases). Germline values: CDR1 SGHAT, CDR2 FQNNGV. V lost 2 bases to trimming and J lost 8 bases, with 13 bases between them. The CDR3 consists of 15 residues. CDR3 DNA sequence: TGTGCCAGCAGCTTAAACGGGGGGGGAGATTCACCCCTCCACTTT. Protein sequence: CASSLNGGGDSPLHF.

This clone was seen a handful of times. The chain couples TRBV5-8 to TRBJ2-1; D is perhaps TRBD2 (5 bases). V lost 2 bases and J lost 0, with 9 bases in between. From germline, CDR1 is SGHTS and CDR2 YDEGEE. This CDR3 comprises 15 residues. The CDR3 nucleotides read TGTGCCAGCAGCTTACGCGGGTTCTCCTACAATGAGCAGTTCTTC. This translates into CASSLRGFSYNEQFF.

The chain combines TRBV5-1 with TRBJ2-7; D possibly corresponds to TRBD2 (6 bases). The length of the CDR3 is 14 residues. Germline loops: CDR1 SGHRS, CDR2 YFSETQ. Trimming removed 4 bases at V and 4 bases at J, with 15 bases between. The CDR3 region has the DNA TGCGCCAGCAGCATTGCCGGGGCGGGGTACGAGCAGTACTTC. It codes for CASSIAGAGYEQYF. Based on the CDR3 plus reference TRBV5-1 and TRBJ2-7, the full variable domain is KAGVTQTPRYLIKTRGQQVTLSCSPISGHRSVSWYQQTPGQGLQFLFEYFSETQRNKGNFPGRFSGRQFSNSRSEMNVSTLELGDSALYLCASSIAGAGYEQYFGPGTRLTVT.

This chain connects TRBV4-1 to TRBJ1-5; 8 bases are shared with TRBD1. The V segment lost 0 bases and the J segment 10 bases; nucleotides outside the gene matches: 8. The CDR3 length is 15 residues. Germline CDR1 is MGHRA and CDR2 is YSYEKL. CDR3 sequence (DNA): TGCGCCAGCAGCCAAGATCTACAGGGGGGTAGACCCCAGCATTTT. It is translated as CASSQDLQGGRPQHF.

The rearrangement joins TRBV6-2 or TRBV6-3 to TRBJ2-7; TRBD1 agrees at 9 bases. This CDR3 is built from 15 residues. With 2 bases clipped from V and 2 bases from J, the junction kept 4 bases outside the gene matches. Germline values: CDR1 MNHEY, CDR2 SVGEGT. DNA of the CDR3: TGTGCCAGCAGTTACCCCAGGACAGGGGCCTACGAGCAGTACTTC. It is translated as CASSYPRTGAYEQYF.

The chain has TRBV11-2 and TRBJ1-6, with D hard to call. CDR3 length equals 18 residues. Trimming took off 1 base at V and 9 bases at J, with 22 bases between the two ends. CDR1 and CDR2 (germline): SGHAT, FQNNGV. The CDR3: CASSLVLGSTASGSPLHF. The CDR3 nucleotides are TGTGCCAGCAGCTTAGTCCTAGGGAGTACGGCTTCGGGTTCACCCCTCCACTTT.

The gene calls are TRBV6-1 and TRBJ2-5, with D maybe TRBD1 (5 bases). The V end was cut by 1 base, the J end by 2 bases, with 11 bases between. The germline CDR1 and CDR2 sequences are MNHNS and SASEGT. The CDR3 runs 15 residues. This chain's CDR3 is CASSEGGVGQETQYF. The CDR3 DNA is TGTGCCAGCAGTGAAGGGGGCGTGGGGCAAGAGACCCAGTACTTC.

This chain joins TRBV11-2 and TRBJ2-7; 8 bases are shared with TRBD2. Germline CDR1 reads SGHAT; CDR2 reads FQNNGV. The CDR3 spans 18 residues. V trimming: 4 bases; J trimming: 3 bases; junction bases outside the gene matches: 17. This CDR3 reads CASSWGRGAGESSYEQYF. In nucleotides, the CDR3 is TGTGCCAGCAGCTGGGGGAGGGGAGCGGGAGAATCTAGCTACGAGCAGTACTTC.

The chain uses TRBV5-1 and TRBJ1-1, with D unclear. The CDR3 spans 14 residues. V was trimmed by 3 bases and J by 1 base, leaving 10 bases between them. Germline V gives CDR1 SGHRS, CDR2 YFSETQ. The CDR3: CASSSDSQNTEAFF. Here the CDR3 DNA reads TGCGCCAGCAGCTCGGACTCACAGAACACTGAAGCTTTCTTT.

This clone showed up just once. The chain is built from TRBV6-6 and TRBJ2-2; D perhaps matches TRBD1 (6 bases). Trimming removed 0 bases from V and 3 bases from J, with 11 bases in between. The germline CDR1 and CDR2 sequences are MNHNY and SVGAGI (reference sequence). This CDR3 spans 16 amino acids. The CDR3 spells CASSYSWQGYTGELFF. The CDR3 coding sequence is TGTGCCAGCAGTTACTCGTGGCAGGGGTACACCGGGGAGCTGTTTTTT.

The chain has TRBV6-5 and TRBJ1-2; weak D call: TRBD1 (5 bases). This CDR3 is 13 amino acids long. The germline gives CDR1 MNHEY, CDR2 SVGAGI. V lost 6 bases and J lost 7, with 15 bases in between. CDR3 DNA sequence: TGTGCCAGCAGGACCCGCCGCAGGGCTGGCTACACCTTC. This sequence encodes CASRTRRRAGYTF.

The chain has TRBV2 and TRBJ2-5, with TRBD2 matching over 11 bases. The CDR3 is 15 residues long. V dropped 6 bases and J dropped 3; count of bases not matched to a gene: 6. CDR1 and CDR2 from the germline V gene are SNHLY and FYNNEI. The CDR3 region is CASSPRSGGEETQYF. DNA of the CDR3: TGTGCCAGCAGCCCCCGTAGCGGGGGGGAAGAGACCCAGTACTTC.